This TCR beta chain was sequenced in a study of cytomegalovirus exposure and HLA in healthy donors. About the research overall: Across a few hundred genotyped donors, about 80% landed in the Caucasian-associated ancestry cluster.

The CDR3 sequence is 15 residues long. CDR1 is GTSNPN and CDR2 is SVGIG in the germline V gene (reference sequence). V dropped 2 bases and J dropped 4; count of bases not matched to a gene: 7. Study-wide results and caveats: Previous analysis showed most TCR beta V segments were productive about 90% or about 30% of the time. It was assumed in the presence/absence analyses that sequencing depth was roughly uniform across donors.

A note on this clone: The antigen is undetermined.

With 60 Vbeta and 13 Jbeta primers, the PCR was carried out. TCRdb keeps only in-frame clones here, not all; method: immunoSEQ multiplex PCR. The sample has just over 200,000 clones. The source material was PBMCs. The chain joins TRBV30 to TRBJ1-1; 10 bases align to TRBD1. The clonotype originates from a girl aged 2-10 years in good health and CMV-seropositive. The CDR3 DNA follows: TGTGCCTGGAGTTCTCCGGGACAGGGGAGCACTGAAGCTTTCTTT. It encodes CAWSSPGQGSTEAFF. The variable domain in full, with the rest retrieved from reference TRBV30 and TRBJ1-1, is SQTIHQWPATLVQPVGSPLSLECTVEGTSNPNLYWYRQAAGRGLQLLFYSVGIGQISSEVPQNLSASRPQDRQFILSSKKLLLSDSGFYLCAWSSPGQGSTEAFFGQGTRLTVV.